This entry lists 5 T cell receptor beta chains sequenced from one sample in a study of blood T cell repertoires in COVID-19. Only in-frame clones appear in the TCRdb table, and some are missing; sequencing was by immunoSEQ multiplex PCR. The repertoire holds about 71,000 clones, with around 90% as singletons. The sequenced sample was peripheral blood. These receptors originate from an elderly woman with acute or convalescent COVID-19.

The rearrangement links TRBV5-6 to TRBJ1-6; D is undetermined. This CDR3 spans 13 amino acids. The V gene's germline CDR1 is SGHDT and CDR2 YYEEEE. V was clipped by 4 bases and J by 6 bases, with 8 bases between them. This CDR3 is CASSPTVNSPLHF. CDR3 DNA sequence: TGTGCCAGCAGCCCAACAGTTAATTCACCCCTCCACTTT.

This rearrangement joins TRBV9 to TRBJ2-2; TRBD1 matches at 10 bases. Germline values: CDR1 SGDLS, CDR2 YYNGEE. This CDR3 has 16 amino acids. The junction had 6 bases not matched to a gene; V was cut back by 4 bases and J by 3 bases. DNA of the CDR3: TGTGCCAGCAGCCCCCGGGACAGGGGTTACACCGGGGAGCTGTTTTTT. It yields the protein CASSPRDRGYTGELFF.

V usage is TRBV18 and J usage is TRBJ2-2; 7 bases agree with TRBD2. The germline CDR1 and CDR2 sequences are KGHSH and LQKENI. Trimming cost V 0 bases and J 6 bases; bases outside gene matches: 7. The CDR3 totals 16 residues. In nucleotides, the CDR3 is TGTGCCAGCTCACCACCGAGAGGAGGGAGGGCCGGGGAGCTGTTTTTT. This encodes CASSPPRGGRAGELFF.

The chain joins TRBV2 to TRBJ1-5, with 7 bases that match TRBD1. The length of the CDR3 is 14 residues. V trimming: 6 bases; J trimming: 5 bases; junction bases outside the gene matches: 7. In germline, CDR1 is SNHLY, CDR2 FYNNEI. The chain's CDR3 is CASSGTAHYQPQHF. As DNA, the CDR3 is TGTGCCAGCAGCGGGACAGCTCATTATCAGCCCCAGCATTTT.

This sequence joins TRBV28 and TRBJ2-7; D is undetermined. CDR1 is MDHEN, CDR2 SYDVKM, per germline. The CDR3 totals 12 residues. The ends were cut back, 3 bases at V and 0 bases at J, with 3 bases in the middle. CDR3 nucleotide sequence: TGTGCCAGCAGTTTCCTCTCCTACGAGCAGTACTTC. Its translation is CASSFLSYEQYF.